These 13 T cell receptor beta chains were sequenced from one sample in a study of cytomegalovirus exposure and HLA in healthy donors. The PCR used 60 Vbeta and 13 Jbeta primers. Generated by immunoSEQ multiplex PCR, the TCRdb table keeps only in-frame clones and is missing some. The table includes around 91,000 clones, roughly 78% detected once. The specimen was PBMCs. The receptors derive from a woman aged 40 to 50 in good health and CMV-seropositive.

This chain links TRBV28 with TRBJ2-2, with 11 bases matching TRBD1. Germline V gene sequence: CDR1 MDHEN, CDR2 SYDVKM. The CDR3 runs to 20 residues. Trimming at V came to 2 bases and at J to 4 bases, leaving 15 bases not matched to a gene. CDR3 sequence: CASSLPSPGQGASSTGELFF. The CDR3 bases are TGTGCCAGCAGTTTACCATCCCCTGGACAGGGGGCTTCGAGCACCGGGGAGCTGTTTTTT. The full variable domain, completed using reference TRBV28 and TRBJ2-2, is DVKVTQSSRYLVKRTGEKVFLECVQDMDHENMFWYRQDPGLGLRLIYFSYDVKMKEKGDIPEGYSVSREKKERFSLILESASTNQTSMYLCASSLPSPGQGASSTGELFFGEGSRLTVL.

This chain connects TRBV5-4 to TRBJ2-3, with D possibly being TRBD1 (6 bases). Germline values: CDR1 SGHNT, CDR2 YYREEE (reference sequence). This CDR3 spans 14 amino acids. V lost 7 bases, J lost 7 bases, and 19 bases lay in between. CDR3 in DNA: TGTGCCAGCGGAAAGGGGGTAACCGCCAATACGCAGTATTTT. Its translation is CASGKGVTANTQYF. The full variable domain, with the rest looked up from reference TRBV5-4 and TRBJ2-3, is ETGVTQSPTHLIKTRGQQVTLRCSSQSGHNTVSWYQQALGQGPQFIFQYYREEENGRGNFPPRFSGLQFPNYSSELNVNALELDDSALYLCASGKGVTANTQYFGPGTRLTVL.

This clone was detected a few times. The rearrangement joins TRBV4-3 to TRBJ2-1; 7 bases line up with TRBD1. The V segment lost 1 base and the J segment 4 bases; nucleotides outside the gene matches: 4. CDR3 size: 15 residues. Germline lookup yields CDR1 LGHNA and CDR2 YSLEER. This CDR3 reads CASSQARDRYNEQFF. CDR3 sequence (DNA): TGCGCCAGCAGCCAAGCGAGGGACAGATACAATGAGCAGTTCTTC.

The chain links TRBV10-3 to TRBJ1-1, with D unresolved. The CDR3 is 15 residues long. Trimming pared 5 bases from V and 1 base from J, leaving 14 bases between. CDR1 ENHRY and CDR2 SYGVKD come from the germline V gene. This CDR3 is CAISRTEGKNTEAFF. DNA of the CDR3: TGTGCCATCAGTCGCACGGAGGGAAAGAACACTGAAGCTTTCTTT.

This clone was counted a few times. V gene TRBV15 combines with J gene TRBJ2-7, with a tentative D call TRBD1 (8 bases). The CDR3 is 15 amino acids. V was pared by 3 bases and J by 3 bases, with 15 bases between. Germline assignment: CDR1 LNHNV and CDR2 YYDKDF (reference sequence). The CDR3: CATSRDREGGYEQYF. CDR3 DNA: TGTGCCACCAGCAGGGACAGGGAGGGGGGCTACGAGCAGTACTTC.

This chain links TRBV6-5 with TRBJ2-1; tentative D call: TRBD1 (6 bases). The CDR3 totals 13 residues. From germline, CDR1 is MNHEY and CDR2 SVGAGI. Trimming removed 5 bases at V and 12 bases at J, with 17 bases between. The CDR3 nucleotides read TGTGCCAGCAGTCCGGGACAAACGTATCCGCAGTTCTTC. Translating it yields CASSPGQTYPQFF.

This clone was recorded only once. The chain carries TRBV28 and TRBJ2-7; a weak D match, TRBD1 (6 bases). Germline assignment: CDR1 MDHEN and CDR2 SYDVKM. Trimming cost V 6 bases and J 6 bases, with 6 bases left between them. This CDR3 has 10 amino acids. CDR3 sequence: CASRGGEQYF. CDR3 in DNA: TGTGCCAGCAGAGGGGGCGAGCAGTACTTC.

This chain connects TRBV9 to TRBJ2-1; TRBD2 agrees at 7 bases. V shed 5 bases, J shed 5 bases, and the junction held 10 bases outside the gene matches. The CDR3 contains 15 residues. Per the germline V gene, CDR1 is SGDLS and CDR2 is YYNGEE. The CDR3 loop is CASRREAQMDNEQFF. The CDR3 DNA reads as TGTGCCAGCAGACGGGAGGCTCAGATGGACAATGAGCAGTTCTTC. The variable domain in full, with the rest retrieved from reference TRBV9 and TRBJ2-1, is DSGVTQTPKHLITATGQRVTLRCSPRSGDLSVYWYQQSLDQGLQFLIQYYNGEERAKGNILERFSAQQFPDLHSELNLSSLELGDSALYFCASRREAQMDNEQFFGPGTRLTVL.

For this clone: One end of the junction is discordant with germline, which a read error may explain. CDR3 bases: TGTTCCAGCAGCTTGGGACTAGCGGGGGACACAGATACGCAGTATTTT. It encodes CSSSLGLAGDTDTQYF. The chain uses TRBV7-9 and TRBJ2-3, with TRBD2 matching 14 bases. Germline V gives CDR1 SEHNR, CDR2 FQNEAQ (reference sequence). The CDR3 is 16 amino acids.

This chain connects TRBV7-9 to TRBJ2-2; D is perhaps TRBD2 (6 bases). The CDR3 is 15 amino acids. Germline-derived CDR1 and CDR2 are SEHNR and FQNEAQ (reference sequence). Trimming removed 5 bases at V and 1 base at J, with 11 bases between. As DNA, the CDR3 is TGTGCCAGCAGCCCAACGGGAGTGAACACCGGGGAGCTGTTTTTT. Translation gives CASSPTGVNTGELFF.

The chain recombines TRBV5-4 with TRBJ2-2; 8 positions agree with TRBD2. The V and J ends lost 4 bases and 1 base, in that order; junction bases with no gene match: 6. Per germline, CDR1 SGHNT and CDR2 YYREEE (reference sequence). The CDR3 consists of 16 residues. CDR3: CASSQDAGGNTGELFF. CDR3 nucleotides: TGTGCCAGCAGCCAAGACGCGGGGGGGAACACCGGGGAGCTGTTTTTT.

The chain employs TRBV7-2 and TRBJ2-7; 7 nucleotides match TRBD1. CDR3 length: 13 residues. V lost 1 base, J lost 9 bases, and 6 bases stayed unmatched. The germline V gene has CDR1 SGHTA and CDR2 FQGNSA. This CDR3 is CASSLGGDSWQYF. The DNA of the CDR3 is TGTGCCAGCAGCTTAGGAGGGGACAGCTGGCAGTACTTC.

The V and J genes are TRBV28 and TRBJ2-3; 8 bases align to TRBD2. V trimming: 5 bases; J trimming: 6 bases; junction bases outside the gene matches: 7. The CDR3 totals 14 residues. The germline gives CDR1 MDHEN, CDR2 SYDVKM. The CDR3 nucleotides read TGTGCCAGCAGTATCCCCGCGGGAGGTGATACGCAGTATTTT. Protein: CASSIPAGGDTQYF.